The text below deals with one TCR beta chain. Germline V gives CDR1 SGHRS, CDR2 YFSETQ. This CDR3 spans 13 amino acids. V lost 5 bases and J 0 bases, leaving 8 bases between the germline ends. The record originates from a study of blood T cell repertoires in COVID-19. For the study at large: Sites across the United States, Italy and Spain contributed samples from acute and convalescent COVID-19.

Libraries were prepared by immunoSEQ multiplex PCR; TCRdb keeps only in-frame clonotypes and omits some of them. Among about 100,000 clones listed, 85% were seen once. The sample consisted of peripheral blood. The chain employs TRBV5-1 and TRBJ2-5, with D unclear. The origin of this receptor is a man aged 45-60 years with active or convalescent COVID-19. In DNA form, the CDR3 reads TGCGCCAGCAGTTCGCGGAACCAAGAGACCCAGTACTTC. It encodes CASSSRNQETQYF.